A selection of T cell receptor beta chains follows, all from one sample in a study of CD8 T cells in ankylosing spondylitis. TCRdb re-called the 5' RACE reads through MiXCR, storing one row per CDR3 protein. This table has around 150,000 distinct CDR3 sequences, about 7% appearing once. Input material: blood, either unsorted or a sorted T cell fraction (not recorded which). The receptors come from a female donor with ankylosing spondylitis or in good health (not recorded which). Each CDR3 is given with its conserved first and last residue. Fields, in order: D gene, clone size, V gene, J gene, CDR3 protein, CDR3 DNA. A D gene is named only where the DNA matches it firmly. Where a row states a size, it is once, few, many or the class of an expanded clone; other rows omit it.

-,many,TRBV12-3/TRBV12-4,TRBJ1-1,CASSSPGVNTEAFF,TGTGCCAGCAGTTCTCCGGGGGTGAACACTGAAGCTTTCTTT
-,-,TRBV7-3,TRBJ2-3,CASSLMARRDTQYF,TGTGCCAGCAGCTTAATGGCCCGGAGAGATACGCAGTATTTT
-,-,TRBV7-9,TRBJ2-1,CASSSQPSNHNEQFF,TGTGCCAGCAGCTCCCAGCCTAGTAACCACAATGAGCAGTTCTTC
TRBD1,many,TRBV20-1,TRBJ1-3,CSAQDRGSGNTIYF,TGCAGTGCCCAAGACAGGGGGTCTGGAAACACCATATATTTT
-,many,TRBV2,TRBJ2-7,CASSDYEQYF,TGTGCCAGCAGTGACTACGAGCAGTACTTC
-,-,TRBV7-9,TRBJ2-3,CASSLGDPATDTQYF,TGTGCCAGCAGCTTAGGGGATCCGGCAACAGATACGCAGTATTTT
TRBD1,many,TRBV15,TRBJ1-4,CATSSQGGVNEKLFF,TGTGCCACCAGCAGCCAGGGGGGTGTTAATGAAAAACTGTTTTTT
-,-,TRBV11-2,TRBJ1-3,CTSSLAPRGSGNTIYF,TGTACCAGCAGCTTAGCCCCACGGGGCTCTGGAAACACCATATATTTT
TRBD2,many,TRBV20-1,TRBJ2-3,CSARVPSGHTDTQYF,TGCAGTGCTAGAGTTCCTAGCGGACACACAGATACGCAGTATTTT
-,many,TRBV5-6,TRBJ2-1,CASSPPAGGLSYNEQFF,TGTGCCAGCAGCCCTCCCGCTGGCGGCCTGTCCTACAATGAGCAGTTCTTC
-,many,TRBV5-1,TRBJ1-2,CASSPGTYGYTF,TGCGCCAGCAGCCCCGGGACGTATGGCTACACCTTC
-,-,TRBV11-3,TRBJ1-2,CASSLRGRGYYGYTF,TGTGCCAGCAGCTTAAGGGGCCGGGGGTACTATGGCTACACCTTC
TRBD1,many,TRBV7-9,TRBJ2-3,CASSRNRGRADTQYF,TGTGCCAGCAGCCGAAACAGGGGGCGTGCAGATACGCAGTATTTT
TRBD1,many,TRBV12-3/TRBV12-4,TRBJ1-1,CASSAGQGNTEAFF,TGTGCCAGCAGTGCGGGACAGGGGAACACTGAAGCTTTCTTT
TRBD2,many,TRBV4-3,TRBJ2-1,CASSQELAGGRREQFF,TGCGCCAGCAGCCAAGAATTAGCGGGGGGGCGTCGTGAGCAGTTCTTC
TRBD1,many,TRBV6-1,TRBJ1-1,CASSPGQGFSRVDTEAFF,TGTGCCAGCAGCCCCGGACAGGGTTTCAGCCGAGTTGACACTGAAGCTTTCTTT
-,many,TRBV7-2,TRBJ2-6,CASSLATDPEYVLTF,TGTGCCAGCAGCTTAGCGACAGATCCCGAATACGTCCTGACTTTC
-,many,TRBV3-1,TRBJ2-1,CASSQDIRLYGEQFF,TGTGCCAGCAGCCAAGATATAAGACTGTACGGTGAGCAGTTCTTC
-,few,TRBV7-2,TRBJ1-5,CASSPRVNQPQHF,TGTGCCAGCAGCCCCAGGGTCAATCAGCCCCAGCATTTT
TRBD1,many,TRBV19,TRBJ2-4,CASSVGTHGQGENIQYF,TGTGCCAGCTCGGTCGGCACTCACGGACAGGGTGAAAACATTCAGTACTTC
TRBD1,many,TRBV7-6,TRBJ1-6,CASSLSGTAISPLHF,TGTGCCAGCAGCTTATCCGGGACAGCGATCTCACCCCTCCACTTT
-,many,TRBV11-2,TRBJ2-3,CASSADYRRADTQYF,TGTGCCAGCAGCGCGGACTACCGCCGGGCAGATACGCAGTATTTT
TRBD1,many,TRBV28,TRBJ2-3,CASSLLGTGGTDTQYF,TGTGCCAGCAGTTTATTGGGGACAGGGGGCACAGATACGCAGTATTTT
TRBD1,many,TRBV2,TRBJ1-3,CASSGSGQGARGNTIYF,TGTGCCAGCAGTGGTTCGGGACAGGGGGCGCGAGGAAACACCATATATTTT
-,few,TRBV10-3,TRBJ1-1,CAIRDPTAVTEAFF,TGTGCCATCAGAGACCCCACCGCGGTCACTGAAGCTTTCTTT
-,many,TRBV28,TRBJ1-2,CASSLSGRNYGYTF,TGTGCCAGCAGTTTATCAGGGCGGAACTATGGCTACACCTTC
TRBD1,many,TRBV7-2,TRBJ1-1,CASSPGQGNTEAFF,TGCGCCAGCAGCCCCGGACAGGGGAACACTGAAGCTTTCTTT
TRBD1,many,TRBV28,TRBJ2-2,CASSRRRGRGAGELFF,TGTGCCAGCAGCCGGCGAAGGGGGCGAGGGGCCGGGGAGCTGTTTTTT
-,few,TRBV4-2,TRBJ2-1,CASSPGPRGEQFF,TGTGCCAGCAGCCCTGGGCCTCGCGGGGAGCAGTTCTTC
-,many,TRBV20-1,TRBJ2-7,CSARPRGTSYEQYF,TGCAGTGCTAGACCCCGGGGGACCTCCTACGAGCAGTACTTC
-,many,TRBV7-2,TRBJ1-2,CASSLDRPYGYTF,TGTGCCAGCAGCTTAGACAGACCCTATGGCTACACCTTC
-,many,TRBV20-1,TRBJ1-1,CSATGTLDTEAFF,TGCAGTGCGACCGGGACGCTCGACACTGAAGCTTTCTTT
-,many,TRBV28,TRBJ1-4,CASTLEGGRTEKLFF,TGTGCCAGCACCCTCGAGGGGGGTCGAACTGAAAAACTGTTTTTT
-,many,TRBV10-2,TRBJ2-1,CASSESTGFGRSLDNEQFF,TGCGCCAGCAGTGAGTCAACAGGGTTTGGGAGAAGTTTGGACAATGAGCAGTTCTTC
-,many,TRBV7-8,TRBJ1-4,CASSPPVSGVAKEKLFF,TGTGCCAGCAGCCCCCCGGTCTCGGGGGTGGCGAAGGAAAAACTGTTTTTT
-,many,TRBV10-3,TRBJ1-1,CAISEAPPGRNTEAFF,TGTGCCATCAGTGAAGCGCCCCCGGGACGGAACACTGAAGCTTTCTTT
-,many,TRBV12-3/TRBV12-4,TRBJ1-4,CASSLKGNILFF,TGTGCCAGCAGTTTAAAAGGGAATATCCTGTTTTTT
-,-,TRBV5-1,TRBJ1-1,CASRRDLGGNTEAFF,TGCGCCAGCAGACGCGATCTGGGCGGGAACACTGAAGCTTTCTTT
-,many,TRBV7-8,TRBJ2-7,CASSPSGSITYEQYF,TGTGCCAGCAGCCCATCGGGATCCATTACCTACGAGCAGTACTTC
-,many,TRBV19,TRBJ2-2,CASSITRGYAGELFF,TGTGCCAGTAGTATCACTAGGGGCTACGCCGGGGAGCTGTTTTTT
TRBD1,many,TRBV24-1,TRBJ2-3,CATSDNRGLEDTQYF,TGTGCCACCAGTGACAACAGGGGGCTGGAAGATACGCAGTATTTT
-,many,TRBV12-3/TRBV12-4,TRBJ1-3,CASRGQLRSGNTIYF,TGTGCCAGCAGAGGACAGCTTCGCTCTGGAAACACCATATATTTT
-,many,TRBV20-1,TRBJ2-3,CSARDGRARAEDTQYF,TGCAGTGCTAGAGATGGGAGAGCCAGGGCGGAAGATACGCAGTATTTT
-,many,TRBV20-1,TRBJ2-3,CSASGVLAGTDTQYF,TGCAGTGCTTCTGGGGTTCTAGCTGGGACAGATACGCAGTATTTT
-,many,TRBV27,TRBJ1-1,CASSYSPNTEAFF,TGTGCCAGCAGTTACAGCCCTAACACTGAAGCTTTCTTT
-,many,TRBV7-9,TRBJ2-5,CASSLATLETQYF,TGTGCCAGCAGCTTGGCTACCTTGGAGACCCAGTACTTC